The 9 T cell receptor beta chains presented below share a single source sample, sequenced in a study of Tregs in tolerant kidney transplant recipients. The method was immunoSEQ multiplex PCR; TCRdb's version includes in-frame clones alone and lacks a portion of them. The repertoire table contains 50,000 or so clones. Specimen: CD4+ T cells from blood, collected before the transplant. The receptor set was obtained from a human donor who received a combined kidney and bone marrow transplant.

Points on this clone: From the germline J gene comes the end of the CDR3, since the read stops 3 residues before it. J is TRBJ2-6 and V is TRBV7-8, with a weak D call TRBD1 (6 bases). The ends were cut back, 1 base at V and 2 bases at J, with 12 bases in the middle. The germline CDR1 and CDR2 sequences are SGHVS and FQNEAQ. The CDR3 is made up of 17 amino acids. CDR3 DNA (partial): TGTGCCAGCAGCTTAGACAGGGCGCAAACTGGGGCCAACGTC. This encodes CASSLDRAQTGANV. The full-length CDR3 reads as CASSLDRAQTGANVLTF.

Concerning this clone itself: The sequenced fragment ends 3 residues before the CDR3 boundary, so the rest is inferred from the germline J gene. The chain uses TRBV5-1 and TRBJ1-2; 11 bases are shared with TRBD1. The length of the CDR3 is 15 residues. Germline V gene data show CDR1 as SGHRS and CDR2 as YFSETQ. V dropped 4 bases and J dropped 6; count of bases not matched to a gene: 8. The sequenced part of the CDR3 DNA is TGCGCCAGCAGCCGGACAGGGGGCCACACGGATGGC. Its translation is CASSRTGGHTDG. The entire CDR3 reads CASSRTGGHTDGYTF.

Regarding this clone: The read terminates 3 residues ahead of where the CDR3 ends, so the germline J gene completes it. The rearrangement uses TRBV18 and TRBJ1-3; D is perhaps TRBD1 (5 bases). The V gene lost 0 bases and the J gene lost 0 bases, with 9 bases spanning the gap. This CDR3 comprises 16 residues. Germline CDR1 reads KGHSH; CDR2 reads LQKENI. Here the CDR3 reads CASSPPGAASGNTIYF. CDR3 bases read: TGTGCCAGCTCACCACCAGGGGCCGCCTCTGGAAACACC.

A word on this clone: The CDR3 goes on 3 residues after the read ends, and that part is filled in from the germline J gene. This CDR3 is also generated by other DNA sequences in the sample. This chain uses TRBV2 with TRBJ1-5; D not resolved. The CDR3 length is 13 residues. V shed 4 bases and J shed 2 bases, with 6 bases lying between them. CDR1 is SNHLY and CDR2 is FYNNEI in the germline V gene. Incomplete CDR3 DNA: TGTGCCAGCAGTGGTACAGGCAATCAGCCC. Protein: CASSGTGNQP. In full, the CDR3 is CASSGTGNQPQHF.

About this clone: The CDR3 goes on 3 residues after the read ends, and that part is filled in from the germline J gene. The genes are TRBV6-2 or TRBV6-3 and TRBJ2-7; TRBD1 matches at 7 bases. With 8 bases clipped from V and 2 bases from J, the junction kept 9 bases outside the gene matches. This CDR3 is built from 14 residues. CDR1 MNHEY and CDR2 SVGEGT come from the germline V gene. The CDR3: CASGLTGLTYEQYF. The sequenced part of the CDR3 DNA is TGTGCCAGCGGACTGACAGGGCTTACCTACGAG.

About this clone: With the read ending 3 residues before the CDR3 end, the germline J gene is used to fill in that end. This chain connects TRBV13 to TRBJ2-5, with TRBD1 identical over 9 bases. V shed 5 bases and J 5 bases; nucleotides not matched to a gene: 3. This CDR3 spans 13 amino acids. Germline CDR1 PRHDT, CDR2 FYEKMQ (reference sequence). Partial CDR3 DNA: TGTGCCAGCAGCAACAGGGGGCGGGAGACC. Encoded protein: CASSNRGRET. The whole CDR3 reads CASSNRGRETQYF. The full variable domain, rest sourced from reference TRBV13 and TRBJ2-5, is AAGVIQSPRHLIKEKRETATLKCYPIPRHDTVYWYQQGPGQDPQFLISFYEKMQSDKGSIPDRFSAQQFSDYHSELNMSSLELGDSALYFCASSNRGRETQYFGPGTRLLVL.

As regards this clone: The read falls 3 residues short of the CDR3 end, and the missing part is taken from the germline J gene. The chain is built from TRBV11-2 and TRBJ2-7; D gene unclear. This CDR3 spans 12 amino acids. Germline V CDR1 and CDR2: SGHAT, FQNNGV. Trimming took off 2 bases at V and 6 bases at J, with 8 bases between the two ends. The sequenced part of the CDR3 DNA is TGTGCCAGCAGCTTAAGGTCGTTCGAG. Its protein product is CASSLRSFE. The full-length CDR3 reads as CASSLRSFEQYF.

About this clone: The CDR3 goes on 3 residues after the read ends, and that part is filled in from the germline J gene. The chain recombines TRBV7-9 with TRBJ2-1; D call uncertain. Germline-derived CDR1 and CDR2 are SEHNR and FQNEAQ (reference sequence). This CDR3 is built from 13 residues. Trimming shortened V by 1 base and J by 7 bases, and 8 bases separated the two germline ends. CDR3 DNA (partial): TGTGCCAGCAGCTTAGTAGTTTCTAATGAG. Translated: CASSLVVSNE. The full-length CDR3 reads as CASSLVVSNEQFF.

Of note for this clone: The sequence runs out 3 residues before the end of the CDR3; the remainder is reconstructed from the germline J gene. The chain is built from TRBV10-3 and TRBJ1-5; D possibly corresponds to TRBD1 (6 bases). V was cut by 4 bases and J by 1 base, with 8 bases left in between. CDR1 is ENHRY, CDR2 SYGVKD, per germline. The CDR3 is made up of 14 amino acids. The DNA read from the CDR3 is TGTGCCATCAGTGGCAGGGGAAGCAATCAGCCC. Amino acids: CAISGRGSNQP. The whole CDR3 region reads CAISGRGSNQPQHF.